This TCR beta chain was found in a study of shared clonotypes between healthy human individuals (dated by TCRdb to 2020 to 2022). For context, the study as a whole: Three men and a couple of women, aged 18 to 49 years, made up the cohort. Per donor, three plates each were used for CD4 naive and CD4 memory, two for CD8 naive, and one for CD8 memory. Between about 0.94 and 8.9 billion PBMCs per donor were obtained by leukapheresis. To estimate repertoire size and how much clonotypes are shared between individuals, the study performed deep sequencing of blood TCR repertoires from five healthy adults. To increase sequencing depth and limit assay-specific biases, different laboratories used diverse techniques to prepare libraries and sequence TCR repertoires.

Worth noting for this clone: Its antigen specificity is not known. Qualities for individual bases were not recorded, and no much larger clone is one base off.

Using the deep immunoSEQ assay, TCR CDR3 regions were amplified from genomic DNA by multiplex PCR. Extracted genomic DNA from each cell subset was distributed evenly across all wells of several immunoSEQ 96-well plates, and each plate was treated as a replicate. Each replicate PCR for sorted subsets received 200 ng genomic DNA, equal to about 30,000 T cell genomes. Purified libraries were quantified with a Qubit 3.0 fluorometer, sized on a Bioanalyzer 2100, and re-quantified with the KAPA Library Quantification kit. Every immunoSEQ 96-well plate was sequenced on a separate single-read 150-cycle Illumina NextSeq 550 flow cell. For the original study's pipeline: Because only junctional sequences without quality scores were contained in the immunoSEQ output, filtering matching that applied to full-length reads could not be performed. Sequences were annotated with PyIR, a Python wrapper for IgBLAST v1.9, using IMGT germline references to assign V/J genes and CDR3. Reads with weak V/J assignments (E-value above 1e-6), missing CDR3, stop codons, out-of-frame junctions, or ambiguous translated residues were removed. A V3J clonotype was defined by an identical inferred V gene, J gene, and CDR3 amino acid sequence. To compute the percentage overlap between repertoires, the number of shared unique clonotypes was divided by the size of the smaller repertoire. RTK rarefaction, the Chao1 estimator, and Recon v2.1 estimates of unobserved clonotypes were used to assess repertoire richness. Generation probabilities were computed with OLGA for all TCRbeta clonotypes obtained by the gDNA method from four donors. As stored in TCRdb, this immuneACCESS dataset retains in-frame rearrangements with V and J assigned. A fraction of the clones does not appear; measured against another copy, unresolved V genes explain less than half of the discrepancy, and the remainder lacks a known reason. V, J and clone size reflect that table, while D and trimming were determined from the DNA. The sample table lists roughly 1 million clones, around 76% of them with a count of one. The ten top clones hold 1.4% of the sample.

Study-level results and caveats: Across a few donors, 5% to 6% of naive CD4, roughly 3.3% of naive CD8, 2% to 2.5% of memory CD4, and roughly 0.41% of memory CD8 clonotypes were shared. Incomplete sequencing was indicated by rarefaction of sorted-subset datasets, despite the large sequencing depth. Based on pairwise subsampling, the degree of clonotype sharing among donors was expected to be affected by sequencing depth. The genetic and exposure-history diversity represented was limited by the small number of donors. Sampling was limited to blood, and TCR repertoires in tissue likely differ from TCR repertoires in blood. Naive subsets generally had larger estimated clonotype richness than memory subsets. Compared with non-shared clonotypes, clonotypes shared by all four sorted-subset donors had higher generation probabilities.

The donors were healthy, HIV-negative adults with no recently reported acute infections or vaccinations. Every donor was a Caucasian adult living in Nashville, Tennessee, USA. CD4+ T cells were enriched by magnetic negative selection, after which naive cells were positively selected on CD45RA and the negative fraction was taken as the memory subset. Blood was collected by leukapheresis, and PBMCs were isolated by Ficoll-Histopaque density gradient centrifugation and then cryopreserved in liquid nitrogen vapor phase. Analytical flow cytometry was used to check the purity and quantity of every magnetically sorted T cell population. Each sorted fraction had its genomic DNA isolated and then quantified by UV absorbance on a Nanodrop 2000c. Unmatched junction bases come to 12, with V trimmed by 3 bases and J by 5 bases. As encoded in the germline V gene (reference sequence), CDR1 is SEHNR while CDR2 is FQNEAQ. The CDR3 contains 18 residues, cysteine and phenylalanine counted. Just CDR3 DNA is preserved here, 54 bases in frame from base 1.

The receptor comes from a man between 18 and 29 years old in good health. The source material was memory CD4+ T cells sorted from blood. Taken with the paper, the label for cell subset or site translates to: CD45RA-negative fraction. The rearranged chain carries TRBV7-9 and TRBJ1-6; 8 bases in between match TRBD1. In nucleotide form, the sequence is TGTGCCAGCAGCTTGGGCAGGGGGCGCGGGATAAATAATTCACCCCTCCACTTT. Translation gives CASSLGRGRGINNSPLHF.